This T cell receptor beta chain was captured by sequencing in a study of T cells in Graves' hyperthyroidism and ophthalmopathy. Findings and limits, study-wide: Within blood appeared most thyroid clonotypes that had expanded above 0.001.

The TCR beta CDR3 regions underwent amplification using RNA transcripts as the source. The HTBI primer set was used in a first-round RT-PCR of the TCR CDR3. In TCRdb, the multiplex PCR reads were re-called with MiXCR into one record per CDR3 protein. The table has about 300,000 distinct CDR3 sequences, roughly 19% seen once. This clonotype was counted ten times or more. Its antigen is still unknown. V gave up 8 bases and J gave up 5 bases; unmatched junction bases: 10. This CDR3 is built from 14 residues. Per germline, CDR1 SGHAT and CDR2 FQNNGV. The clonotype was recovered from a man between 50 and 59 years old with Graves' ophthalmopathy. This sequence joins TRBV11-2 and TRBJ1-1; 8 nucleotides agree with TRBD1. Sequenced material: blood. CDR3 amino acids: CASRILDRVTEAFF. DNA of the CDR3: TGTGCCAGCCGCATACTGGACAGGGTGACTGAAGCTTTCTTT. The full variable domain, in which reference TRBV11-2 and TRBJ1-1 provide the parts outside the CDR3, is EAGVAQSPRYKIIEKRQSVAFWCNPISGHATLYWYQQILGQGPKLLIQFQNNGVVDDSQLPKDRFSAERLKGVDSTLKIQPAKLEDSAVYLCASRILDRVTEAFFGQGTRLTVV.